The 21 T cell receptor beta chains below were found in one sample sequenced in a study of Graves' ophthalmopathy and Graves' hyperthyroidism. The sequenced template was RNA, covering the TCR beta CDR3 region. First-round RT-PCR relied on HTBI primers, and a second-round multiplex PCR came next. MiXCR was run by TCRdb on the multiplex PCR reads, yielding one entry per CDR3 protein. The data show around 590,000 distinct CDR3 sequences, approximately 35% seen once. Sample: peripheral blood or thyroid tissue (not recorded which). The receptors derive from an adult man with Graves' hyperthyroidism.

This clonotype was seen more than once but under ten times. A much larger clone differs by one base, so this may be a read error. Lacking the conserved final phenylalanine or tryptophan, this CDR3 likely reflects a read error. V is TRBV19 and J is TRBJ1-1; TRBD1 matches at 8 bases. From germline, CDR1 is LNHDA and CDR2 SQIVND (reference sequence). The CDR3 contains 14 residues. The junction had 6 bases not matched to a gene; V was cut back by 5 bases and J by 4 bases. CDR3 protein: CASSGTGGVTEAFL. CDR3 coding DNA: TGTGCCAGTAGTGGAACAGGGGGAGTCACTGAAGCTTTCCTT.

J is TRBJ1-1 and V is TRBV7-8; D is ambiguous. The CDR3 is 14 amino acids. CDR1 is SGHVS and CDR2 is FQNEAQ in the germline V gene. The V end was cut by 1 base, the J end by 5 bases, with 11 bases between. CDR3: CASSLDGVGTEAFF. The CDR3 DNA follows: TGTGCCAGCAGCTTAGACGGGGTGGGGACTGAAGCTTTCTTT.

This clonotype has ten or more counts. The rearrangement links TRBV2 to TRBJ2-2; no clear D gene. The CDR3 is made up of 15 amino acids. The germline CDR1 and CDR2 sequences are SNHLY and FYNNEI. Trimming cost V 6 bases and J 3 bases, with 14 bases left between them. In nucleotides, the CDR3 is TGTGCCAGCAGGCAGGACGGTCGCTACACCGGGGAGCTGTTTTTT. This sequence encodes CASRQDGRYTGELFF.

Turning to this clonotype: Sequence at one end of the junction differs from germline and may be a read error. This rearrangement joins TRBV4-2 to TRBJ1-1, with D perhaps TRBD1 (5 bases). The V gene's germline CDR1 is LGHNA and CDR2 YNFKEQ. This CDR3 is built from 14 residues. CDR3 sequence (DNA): TGTGCCAGCAGCAAAGAGTTGGGGGGAACTGAAGCTTTCTTT. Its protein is CASSKELGGTEAFF.

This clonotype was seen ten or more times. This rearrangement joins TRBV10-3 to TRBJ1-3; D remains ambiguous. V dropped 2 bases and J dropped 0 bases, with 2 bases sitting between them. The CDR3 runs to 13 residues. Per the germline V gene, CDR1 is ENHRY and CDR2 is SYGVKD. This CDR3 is CAISETSGNTIYF. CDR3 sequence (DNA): TGTGCCATCAGTGAGACCTCTGGAAACACCATATATTTT.

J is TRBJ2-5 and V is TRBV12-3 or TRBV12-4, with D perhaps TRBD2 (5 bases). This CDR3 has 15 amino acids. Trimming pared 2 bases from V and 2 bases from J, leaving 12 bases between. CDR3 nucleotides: TGTGCCAGCAGTTTAATGTCGGGGTTACAAGAGACCCAGTACTTC. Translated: CASSLMSGLQETQYF.

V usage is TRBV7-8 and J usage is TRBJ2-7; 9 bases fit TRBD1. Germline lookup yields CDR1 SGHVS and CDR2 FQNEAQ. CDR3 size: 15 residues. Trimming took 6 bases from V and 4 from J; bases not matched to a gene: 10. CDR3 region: CASSARGGQGYEQYF. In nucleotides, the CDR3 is TGTGCCAGCAGTGCTAGAGGGGGACAGGGTTACGAGCAGTACTTC.

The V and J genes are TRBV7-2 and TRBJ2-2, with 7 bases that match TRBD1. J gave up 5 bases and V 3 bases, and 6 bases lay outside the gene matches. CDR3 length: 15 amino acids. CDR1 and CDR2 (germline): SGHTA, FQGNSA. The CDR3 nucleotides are TGTGCCAGCAGCTTGTTAAGGGGGCAAACCGGGGAGCTGTTTTTT. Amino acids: CASSLLRGQTGELFF. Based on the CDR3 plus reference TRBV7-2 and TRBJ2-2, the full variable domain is GAGVSQSPSNKVTEKGKDVELRCDPISGHTALYWYRQSLGQGLEFLIYFQGNSAPDKSGLPSDRFSAERTGGSVSTLTIQRTQQEDSAVYLCASSLLRGQTGELFFGEGSRLTVL.

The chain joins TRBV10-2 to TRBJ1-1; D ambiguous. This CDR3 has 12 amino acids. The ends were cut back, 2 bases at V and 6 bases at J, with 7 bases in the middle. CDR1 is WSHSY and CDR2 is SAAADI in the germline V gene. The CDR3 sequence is CASSEVSAEAFF. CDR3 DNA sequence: TGCGCCAGCAGTGAGGTTAGCGCTGAAGCTTTCTTT.

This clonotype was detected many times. Written as DNA, the CDR3 is TGTGCCAGCAGCACGACAGCTGGGTTTGAAGCTTTCTTT. It yields the protein CASSTTAGFEAFF. The chain employs TRBV7-9 and TRBJ1-1; D is perhaps TRBD1 (5 bases). The CDR3 spans 13 residues. Germline CDR1 reads SEHNR; CDR2 reads FQNEAQ (reference sequence). Trimming took off 5 bases at V and 7 bases at J, with 14 bases between the two ends.

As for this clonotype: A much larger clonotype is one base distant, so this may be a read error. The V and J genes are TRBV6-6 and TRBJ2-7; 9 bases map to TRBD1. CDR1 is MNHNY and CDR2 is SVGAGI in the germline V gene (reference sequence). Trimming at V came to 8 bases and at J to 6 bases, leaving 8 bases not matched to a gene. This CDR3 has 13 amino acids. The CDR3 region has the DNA TGTGCCAGCGGAAGGGACAGGGTCCGCGAGCAGTACTTC. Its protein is CASGRDRVREQYF.

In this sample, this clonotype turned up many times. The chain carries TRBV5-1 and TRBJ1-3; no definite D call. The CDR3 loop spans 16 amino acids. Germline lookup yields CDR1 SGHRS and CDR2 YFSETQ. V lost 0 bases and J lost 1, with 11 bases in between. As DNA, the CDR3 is TGCGCCAGCAGCTTGGCCCTAGGGCAGTCTGGAAACACCATATATTTT. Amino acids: CASSLALGQSGNTIYF.

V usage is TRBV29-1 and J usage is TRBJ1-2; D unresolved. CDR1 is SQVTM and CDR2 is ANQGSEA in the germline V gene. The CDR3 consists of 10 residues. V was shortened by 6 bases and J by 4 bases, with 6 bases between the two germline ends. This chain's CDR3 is CSVGPYGYTF. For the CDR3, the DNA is TGCAGCGTAGGTCCCTATGGCTACACCTTC.

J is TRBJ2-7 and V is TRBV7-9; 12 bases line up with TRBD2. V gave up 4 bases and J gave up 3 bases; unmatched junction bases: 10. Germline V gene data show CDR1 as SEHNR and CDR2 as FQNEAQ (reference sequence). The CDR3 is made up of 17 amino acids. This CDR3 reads CASSSGTSGRGYYEQYF. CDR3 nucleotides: TGTGCCAGCAGCTCGGGGACTAGCGGGCGGGGATACTACGAGCAGTACTTC.

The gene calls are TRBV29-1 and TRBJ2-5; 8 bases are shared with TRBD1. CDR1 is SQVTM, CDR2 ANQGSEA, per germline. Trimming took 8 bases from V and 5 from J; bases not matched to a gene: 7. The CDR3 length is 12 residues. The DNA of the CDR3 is TGCAGCTTAACAGGGGGTTCGGAGACCCAGTACTTC. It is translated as CSLTGGSETQYF.

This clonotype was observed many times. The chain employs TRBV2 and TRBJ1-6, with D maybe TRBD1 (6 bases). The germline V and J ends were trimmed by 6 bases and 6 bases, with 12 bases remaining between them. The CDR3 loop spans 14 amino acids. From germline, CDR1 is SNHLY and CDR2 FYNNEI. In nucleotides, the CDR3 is TGTGCCAGCAGCAAACAGGGAACTAATTCACCCCTCCACTTT. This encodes CASSKQGTNSPLHF.

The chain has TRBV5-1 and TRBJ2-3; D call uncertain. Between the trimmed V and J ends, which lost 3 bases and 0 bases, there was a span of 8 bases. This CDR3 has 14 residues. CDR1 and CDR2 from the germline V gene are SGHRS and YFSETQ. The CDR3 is CASSSEDSTDTQYF. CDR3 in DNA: TGCGCCAGCAGCTCCGAGGACAGCACAGATACGCAGTATTTT. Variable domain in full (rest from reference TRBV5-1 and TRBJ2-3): KAGVTQTPRYLIKTRGQQVTLSCSPISGHRSVSWYQQTPGQGLQFLFEYFSETQRNKGNFPGRFSGRQFSNSRSEMNVSTLELGDSALYLCASSSEDSTDTQYFGPGTRLTVL.

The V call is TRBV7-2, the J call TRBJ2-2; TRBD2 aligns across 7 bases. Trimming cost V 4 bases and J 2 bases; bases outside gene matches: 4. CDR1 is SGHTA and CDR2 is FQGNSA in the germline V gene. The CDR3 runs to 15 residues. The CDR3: CASSYGLVNTGELFF. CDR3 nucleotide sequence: TGTGCCAGCAGCTACGGACTAGTAAACACCGGGGAGCTGTTTTTT.

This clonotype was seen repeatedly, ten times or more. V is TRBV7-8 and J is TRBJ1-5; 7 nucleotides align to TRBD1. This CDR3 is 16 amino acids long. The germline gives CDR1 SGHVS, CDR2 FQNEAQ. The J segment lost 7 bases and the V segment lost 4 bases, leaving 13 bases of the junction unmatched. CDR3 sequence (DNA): TGTGCCAGCAGCTCTCTCGTAGACAGGGTTGGGCAGCCCCAGCATTTT. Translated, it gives CASSSLVDRVGQPQHF.

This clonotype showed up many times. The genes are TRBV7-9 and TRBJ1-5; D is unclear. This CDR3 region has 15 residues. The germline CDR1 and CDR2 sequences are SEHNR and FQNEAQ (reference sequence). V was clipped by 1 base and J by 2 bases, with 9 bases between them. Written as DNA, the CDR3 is TGTGCCAGCAGCTTAGGAGATGGGGGCAATCAGCCCCAGCATTTT. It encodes CASSLGDGGNQPQHF.

The CDR3 here is CASSRDYTF. CDR3 in DNA: TGTGCCAGCAGTCGGGACTACACCTTC. The gene calls are TRBV2 and TRBJ1-2; no reliable D call. V was cut by 5 bases and J by 10 bases, with 5 bases left in between. Germline loops: CDR1 SNHLY, CDR2 FYNNEI. This CDR3 has 9 residues.